A single sample gave rise to the 24 T cell receptor beta chains below, sequenced in a study of blood T cell repertoires in COVID-19. The data were produced by immunoSEQ multiplex PCR, yet TCRdb's version contains in-frame clones alone and is incomplete. The sample contains around 140,000 clones, roughly four fifths of which appear only once. Material for sequencing was PBMCs or T cells enriched from blood (not recorded which). These receptors were taken from a woman in her 50s with acute COVID-19.

The chain employs TRBV19 and TRBJ2-5; 9 nucleotides match TRBD1. Germline CDR1 reads LNHDA; CDR2 reads SQIVND (reference sequence). This CDR3 spans 15 amino acids. Unmatched junction bases numbered 5, after V lost 4 bases and J lost 2 bases. The CDR3 loop reads CASSRTGVSQETQYF. The CDR3 DNA reads as TGTGCCAGTAGTAGGACAGGGGTATCTCAAGAGACCCAGTACTTC.

This clone appeared a single time. Germline and junction disagree at one end, which may indicate a read error. The V and J genes are TRBV28 and TRBJ1-1, with 9 positions matching TRBD1. The germline CDR1 and CDR2 sequences are MDHEN and SYDVKM. The length of the CDR3 is 14 residues. The chain's CDR3 is CASSPGQGYTGAFF. The CDR3 DNA follows: TGTGCCAGCAGCCCGGGACAGGGATACACTGGAGCTTTCTTT.

This sequence joins TRBV7-9 and TRBJ2-2, with no clear D. V dropped 4 bases and J dropped 6 bases, with 12 bases sitting between them. Per the germline V gene, CDR1 is SEHNR and CDR2 is FQNEAQ (reference sequence). This CDR3 spans 14 amino acids. The CDR3 here is CASSSSLGAGELFF. CDR3 nucleotide sequence: TGTGCCAGCAGCTCTAGTCTCGGCGCCGGGGAGCTGTTTTTT.

The J gene is TRBJ2-3, the V gene TRBV21-1; the table's D call of TRBD1 was not tested on the DNA. TRBV21-1 is a recognized pseudogene. The CDR3 is 18 amino acids. The CDR3 bases are TGTGCCAGCAGCAAAGTAGGGGCAGGGGGCCTGGGAACAGATACGCAGTATTTT. Its translation: CASSKVGAGGLGTDTQYF.

The chain has TRBV6-6 and TRBJ2-2, with D perhaps TRBD2 (5 bases). Trimming took off 6 bases at V and 5 bases at J, with 16 bases between the two ends. CDR1 is MNHNY, CDR2 SVGAGI, per germline (reference sequence). The CDR3 runs to 15 residues. CDR3 nucleotide sequence: TGTGCCAGCAGACCACTAGTCGACGGGACCGGGGAGCTGTTTTTT. This codes for CASRPLVDGTGELFF.

This chain links TRBV19 with TRBJ2-1, with 14 bases lining up with TRBD2. CDR3 size: 16 residues. The V gene's germline CDR1 is LNHDA and CDR2 SQIVND (reference sequence). J gave up 7 bases and V 5 bases, and 7 bases lay outside the gene matches. CDR3 coding DNA: TGTGCCAGTAGTGGGGGGACTAGCGGGAGAGGAAATGAGCAGTTCTTC. This encodes CASSGGTSGRGNEQFF.

The chain carries TRBV19 and TRBJ1-5, with 7 bases aligning to TRBD1. The CDR3 extends over 16 amino acids. Germline loops: CDR1 LNHDA, CDR2 SQIVND (reference sequence). Losses at the gene ends were 4 bases for V and 8 bases for J; bases not matched to a gene: 14. The CDR3: CASSTPRTGGKKPQHF. DNA of the CDR3: TGTGCCAGTAGTACCCCTCGGACAGGAGGCAAGAAGCCCCAGCATTTT.

The J gene is TRBJ2-3, the V gene TRBV9; D perhaps matches TRBD2 (5 bases). Germline assignment: CDR1 SGDLS and CDR2 YYNGEE. The CDR3 is 15 amino acids. V dropped 0 bases and J dropped 2 bases, with 10 bases sitting between them. The DNA of the CDR3 is TGTGCCAGCAGCGTAGTCGAGGGAGTCACAGATACGCAGTATTTT. It translates to CASSVVEGVTDTQYF.

This sequence joins TRBV19 and TRBJ2-4; TRBD2 matches at 14 bases. CDR3 size: 23 residues. CDR1 LNHDA and CDR2 SQIVND come from the germline V gene (reference sequence). The V and J ends lost 5 bases and 3 bases, in that order; junction bases with no gene match: 24. CDR3 region: CASSSPRPAPGLAGEFVKNIQYF. DNA for the CDR3: TGTGCCAGTAGTTCCCCCCGGCCGGCTCCGGGACTAGCGGGAGAGTTTGTCAAAAACATTCAGTACTTC.

This rearrangement joins TRBV5-1 to TRBJ2-1; 8 bases agree with TRBD1. J lost 7 bases, V lost 0 bases, and 6 bases had no gene match. The CDR3 spans 15 residues. The germline gives CDR1 SGHRS, CDR2 YFSETQ. CDR3 sequence: CASSLAGTGSNEQFF. In nucleotides, the CDR3 is TGCGCCAGCAGCTTGGCCGGGACAGGATCAAATGAGCAGTTCTTC.

The rearrangement joins TRBV10-1 to TRBJ2-7; 12 bases fit TRBD1. This CDR3 is 15 amino acids long. Per the germline V gene, CDR1 is WNHNN and CDR2 is SYGVQD (reference sequence). V dropped 9 bases and J dropped 3; count of bases not matched to a gene: 9. CDR3 sequence (DNA): TGCGCCAGTCCCCCGGGACAGGGGGCGATCTACGAGCAGTACTTC. It codes for CASPPGQGAIYEQYF.

The chain combines TRBV6-6 with TRBJ1-1; 7 bases agree with TRBD1. CDR1 is MNHNY and CDR2 is SVGAGI in the germline V gene (reference sequence). This CDR3 comprises 15 residues. The V and J ends lost 6 bases and 1 base, in that order; junction bases with no gene match: 8. The CDR3 bases are TGTGCCAGCAGCCAACCGGGACAGAGGAACACTGAAGCTTTCTTT. Translation gives CASSQPGQRNTEAFF.

The rearrangement joins TRBV6-5 to TRBJ2-7; 9 bases fit TRBD1. Germline V gene data show CDR1 as MNHEY and CDR2 as SVGAGI. Trimming cost V 9 bases and J 3 bases; bases outside gene matches: 12. This CDR3 spans 15 amino acids. This CDR3 is CARLDRGKLSYEQYF. Here the CDR3 DNA reads TGTGCCAGACTGGACAGGGGCAAATTGAGCTACGAGCAGTACTTC.

The chain has TRBV6-6 and TRBJ2-1; 12 nucleotides match TRBD2. CDR1 and CDR2 (germline): MNHNY, SVGAGI (reference sequence). V lost 9 bases and J lost 9; bases outside the gene matches: 9. The CDR3 extends over 14 amino acids. CDR3 in amino acids: CASRWTSGTTEQFF. DNA of the CDR3: TGTGCCAGTAGGTGGACTAGCGGGACCACTGAGCAGTTCTTC.

V and J are TRBV28 and TRBJ1-5; 7 bases agree with TRBD1. V gave up 4 bases and J gave up 5 bases; unmatched junction bases: 8. CDR3 length equals 15 residues. CDR1 and CDR2 (germline): MDHEN, SYDVKM. CDR3 residues: CASSSDRAFDQPQHF. Here the CDR3 DNA reads TGTGCCAGCAGTTCCGACAGGGCCTTCGATCAGCCCCAGCATTTT.

The genes are TRBV7-3 and TRBJ2-7; 12 bases match TRBD2. The V segment lost 5 bases and the J segment 1 base; nucleotides outside the gene matches: 9. From germline, CDR1 is SGHTA and CDR2 FQGTGA. The CDR3 length is 17 residues. The CDR3 coding sequence is TGTGCCAGCAGCCCGCTAACTAGCGGGAGGCCTTCCTACGAGCAGTACTTC. It is translated as CASSPLTSGRPSYEQYF.

This clone was observed a few times. The V and J genes are TRBV11-2 and TRBJ2-3; the match to TRBD2 covers 10 bases. The V and J ends lost 5 bases and 0 bases, in that order; junction bases with no gene match: 2. The CDR3 is 15 residues long. Looked up from germline, CDR1 is SGHAT and CDR2 is FQNNGV. CDR3 amino acids: CASSTSGMSTDTQYF. DNA of the CDR3: TGTGCCAGCAGCACTAGCGGGATGAGCACAGATACGCAGTATTTT.

The chain links TRBV3-1 (or the pseudogene TRBV3-2) to TRBJ1-3; D possibly corresponds to TRBD1 (5 bases). Germline V gives CDR1 LGHDT, CDR2 YNNKEL (reference sequence). There are 17 residues in the CDR3. V was cut by 4 bases and J by 2 bases, with 18 bases left in between. The CDR3 reads CASSREGDSGAGNTIYF. The CDR3 DNA reads as TGTGCCAGCAGCCGGGAAGGGGATTCGGGGGCTGGAAACACCATATATTTT.

CDR3 loop: CASSGGRGSYEQYF. The CDR3 DNA sequence: TGTGCCAGCAGTGGCGGGAGGGGCTCCTACGAGCAGTACTTC. The chain has TRBV27 and TRBJ2-7; 9 bases are shared with TRBD2. Trimming took 5 bases from V and 0 from J; bases not matched to a gene: 2. From germline, CDR1 is MNHEY and CDR2 SMNVEV (reference sequence). The CDR3 sequence is 14 residues long.

The chain links TRBV7-6 to TRBJ1-2; D gene uncertain. The germline V gene has CDR1 SGHVS and CDR2 FNYEAQ. The length of the CDR3 is 13 residues. Trimming took 5 bases from V and 3 from J, leaving 10 bases between them. Here the CDR3 reads CASSKERDYGYTF. The CDR3 region has the DNA TGTGCCAGCAGCAAAGAAAGAGACTATGGCTACACCTTC.

The chain links TRBV2 to TRBJ1-2; TRBD1 might be the D (5 bases). The CDR3 extends over 14 amino acids. CDR1 SNHLY and CDR2 FYNNEI come from the germline V gene. The V end was cut by 7 bases, the J end by 4 bases, with 16 bases between. The CDR3 sequence: CASTSRQLRYGYTF. CDR3 nucleotide sequence: TGTGCCAGCACTTCTCGACAGCTCCGCTATGGCTACACCTTC.

The chain employs TRBV28 and TRBJ1-1; D remains unclear. Trimming removed 8 bases from V and 0 bases from J, with 10 bases in between. Germline values: CDR1 MDHEN, CDR2 SYDVKM. This CDR3 contains 13 residues. The chain's CDR3 is CASWSFMNTEAFF. CDR3 DNA sequence: TGTGCCAGCTGGAGCTTCATGAACACTGAAGCTTTCTTT.

The chain recombines TRBV9 with TRBJ2-5; maybe TRBD2 (6 bases). V lost 4 bases and J lost 4, with 17 bases in between. Per the germline V gene, CDR1 is SGDLS and CDR2 is YYNGEE. The length of the CDR3 is 15 residues. The CDR3 DNA sequence: TGTGCCAGCAGCTCACTGGGGGGAGTCGGAGAGACCCAGTACTTC. Amino acids: CASSSLGGVGETQYF.

The chain couples TRBV5-1 to TRBJ2-3, with 9 bases that match TRBD2. The V segment lost 4 bases and the J segment 1 base; nucleotides outside the gene matches: 4. The germline CDR1 and CDR2 sequences are SGHRS and YFSETQ. The CDR3 contains 15 residues. The CDR3 loop reads CASSIAGEGTDTQYF. The DNA for the CDR3 is TGCGCCAGCAGCATAGCGGGAGAAGGCACAGATACGCAGTATTTT.